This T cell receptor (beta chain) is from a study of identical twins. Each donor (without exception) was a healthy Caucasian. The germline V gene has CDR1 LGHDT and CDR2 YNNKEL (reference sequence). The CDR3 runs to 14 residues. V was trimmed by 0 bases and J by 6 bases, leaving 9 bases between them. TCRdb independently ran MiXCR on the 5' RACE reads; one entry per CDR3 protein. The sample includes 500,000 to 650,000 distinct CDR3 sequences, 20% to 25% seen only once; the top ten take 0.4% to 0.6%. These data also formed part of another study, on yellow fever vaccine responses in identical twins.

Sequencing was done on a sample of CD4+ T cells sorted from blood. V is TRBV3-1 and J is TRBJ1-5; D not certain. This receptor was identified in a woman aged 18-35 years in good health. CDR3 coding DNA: TGTGCCAGCAGCCAAGACAGGCTTGGTCAGCCCCAGCATTTT. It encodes CASSQDRLGQPQHF.